This T cell receptor beta chain was documented in a study of blood T cell repertoires in COVID-19. At the level of the study: PBMCs, B-cell-depleted T cells, or T cells provided the cDNA or gDNA that made up the material.

Participants reported their clinical history, and cohort assignment relied on those reports. CDR1 and CDR2 from the germline V gene are SGHAT and FQNNGV. V shed 3 bases, J shed 5 bases, and the junction held 7 bases outside the gene matches. This CDR3 has 15 residues. Using immunoSEQ multiplex PCR, the repertoire was profiled, and TCRdb retains in-frame clones only, with some absent. This table holds about 400,000 clones, over 75% found once. The chain links TRBV11-2 to TRBJ2-3, with 8 bases lining up with TRBD2. This clonotype was sampled from a middle-aged woman with acute COVID-19. The sequenced material came from PBMCs or T cells enriched from blood (not recorded which). As DNA, the CDR3 is TGTGCCAGCAGCTTCACCGGGGGGGCAGAAGATACGCAGTATTTT. Translated: CASSFTGGAEDTQYF.